Listed here are 20 T cell receptor beta chains from one sample, sequenced in a study of T-cell reconstitution after alpha-beta-depleted transplantation in children. Unique molecular identifiers were built into the TCRbeta library. TCRdb re-analysed the PCR reads in MiXCR, keeping a single row per CDR3 protein. Of about 260,000 distinct CDR3 sequences in the sample, around 7.8% were seen once. This sample comprised PBMCs, mostly from graft donor cells, obtained 180 days after TCRalphabeta/CD19-depleted stem cell transplant. Receptors originate from a male patient younger than 18 who had a stem cell transplant for acute lymphoblastic leukemia, so the T cells may come from the graft donor.

This clonotype came up many times. This chain connects TRBV18 to TRBJ1-1; 8 nucleotides match TRBD1. Germline assignment: CDR1 KGHSH and CDR2 LQKENI. With V trimmed by 3 bases and J by 5 bases, 8 bases remained unmatched. The CDR3 is 15 residues long. CDR3 loop: CASSPYPRGPTEAFF. The CDR3 coding sequence is TGTGCCAGCTCACCTTACCCCAGGGGGCCAACTGAAGCTTTCTTT.

This clonotype was recorded at least ten times. The V gene is TRBV5-1, the J gene TRBJ1-5; no clear D gene. Germline CDR1 is SGHRS and CDR2 is YFSETQ. The CDR3 length is 15 residues. V was cut by 0 bases and J by 3 bases, with 10 bases left in between. The chain's CDR3 is CASSLEGSYNQPQHF. CDR3 coding DNA: TGCGCCAGCAGCTTGGAAGGGTCTTACAATCAGCCCCAGCATTTT. The full variable domain, completed using reference TRBV5-1 and TRBJ1-5, is KAGVTQTPRYLIKTRGQQVTLSCSPISGHRSVSWYQQTPGQGLQFLFEYFSETQRNKGNFPGRFSGRQFSNSRSEMNVSTLELGDSALYLCASSLEGSYNQPQHFGDGTRLSIL.

This clonotype turned up a few times. The rearrangement joins TRBV21-1 to TRBJ2-3; TRBD1 reflects the table's D call only, with no check against the DNA. TRBV21-1 is assigned pseudogene status. CDR3 length: 18 amino acids. The CDR3 reads CASSKAGGPPQHRDTQYF. In nucleotides, the CDR3 is TGTGCCAGCAGCAAAGCGGGGGGGCCCCCGCAACACCGAGATACGCAGTATTTT.

The sample holds many counts of this clonotype. The V and J genes are TRBV12-3 or TRBV12-4 and TRBJ2-2; D not resolved. Trimming left V 3 bases short and J 3 bases short, with 8 bases between. The CDR3 is made up of 14 amino acids. CDR3 DNA sequence: TGTGCCAGCAGTTTGGTTTCGTACACCGGGGAGCTGTTTTTT. Translated: CASSLVSYTGELFF.

This clonotype was seen many times. In DNA form, the CDR3 reads TGCAGCGTCGGACAGGGGAGCTCCTACGAGCAGTACTTC. As protein: CSVGQGSSYEQYF. This sequence joins TRBV29-1 and TRBJ2-7; 9 bases line up with TRBD1. Germline-derived CDR1 and CDR2 are SQVTM and ANQGSEA. Germline trimming cut 6 bases from V and 0 bases from J; bases unmatched to any gene: 3. This CDR3 spans 13 amino acids.

Notes on this clonotype: This could be a read error, since a much larger clone is one nucleotide away. The V call is TRBV20-1, the J call TRBJ2-7; D ambiguous. This CDR3 contains 12 residues. Germline V gives CDR1 DFQATT, CDR2 SNEGSKA (reference sequence). Trimming left V 1 base short and J 3 bases short, with 7 bases between. CDR3 amino acids: CSARVDNYEQYF. In DNA form, the CDR3 reads TGCAGTGCTAGAGTCGATAACTACGAGCAGTACTTC.

The table lists this clonotype with many counts. This chain uses TRBV12-3 or TRBV12-4 with TRBJ2-7; 7 bases line up with TRBD1. The V gene end was trimmed by 5 bases and the J gene end by 0 bases; junction bases not matched to a gene: 7. There are 15 residues in the CDR3. The CDR3, as DNA: TGTGCCAGCAGTGGGGGACAGTCGAGCTCCTACGAGCAGTACTTC. Encoded protein: CASSGGQSSSYEQYF.

This clonotype occurred many times. V is TRBV29-1 and J is TRBJ1-1, with 9 bases aligning to TRBD1. Germline V gives CDR1 SQVTM, CDR2 ANQGSEA. V lost 4 bases to trimming and J lost 3 bases; unmatched junction nucleotides: 3. This CDR3 contains 13 residues. The CDR3 DNA sequence: TGCAGCGTTGCTCGGACAGGGGACACTGAAGCTTTCTTT. Amino acids: CSVARTGDTEAFF.

This clonotype was seen repeatedly, ten times or more. This rearrangement joins TRBV7-8 to TRBJ1-5; D ambiguous. The germline V and J ends were trimmed by 4 bases and 4 bases, with 5 bases remaining between them. The germline V gene has CDR1 SGHVS and CDR2 FQNEAQ. CDR3 length: 12 residues. This CDR3 is CASSYRNQPQHF. DNA of the CDR3: TGTGCCAGCAGCTACAGAAATCAGCCCCAGCATTTT. Full variable domain (remainder filled in from reference TRBV7-8 and TRBJ1-5): GAGVSQSPRYKVAKRGQDVALRCDPISGHVSLFWYQQALGQGPEFLTYFQNEAQLDKSGLPSDRFFAERPEGSVSTLKIQRTQQEDSAVYLCASSYRNQPQHFGDGTRLSIL.

This clonotype was counted ten times or more. This chain joins TRBV5-6 and TRBJ2-2, with D tentatively TRBD1 or TRBD2 (5 bases each). This CDR3 is built from 16 residues. Trimming removed 4 bases from V and 6 bases from J, with 19 bases in between. Germline CDR1 SGHDT, CDR2 YYEEEE. The CDR3 sequence is CASSPGPKEHPGELFF. As DNA, the CDR3 is TGTGCCAGCAGCCCGGGGCCGAAGGAGCACCCCGGGGAGCTGTTTTTT.

This clonotype was seen repeatedly, ten times or more. J is TRBJ2-6 and V is TRBV12-3 or TRBV12-4; 8 bases fit TRBD1. Trimming cost V 5 bases and J 2 bases; bases outside gene matches: 8. There are 17 residues in the CDR3. This chain's CDR3 is CASSTRQGRAGANVLTF. Here the CDR3 DNA reads TGTGCCAGCAGTACTAGACAGGGGAGAGCTGGGGCCAACGTCCTGACTTTC.

In DNA form, the CDR3 reads TGTGCCAGCAGCCAGGACATCTCTGGGGCCAACGTCCTGACTTTC. This gives the protein CASSQDISGANVLTF. This chain uses TRBV5-4 with TRBJ2-6, with TRBD1 as a possible D gene (5 bases). The CDR3 contains 15 residues. Germline V lookup: CDR1 SGHNT, CDR2 YYREEE (reference sequence). The V end lost 4 bases, the J end lost 0 bases, and 8 bases lay between the germline ends.

This clonotype appeared many times. This sequence joins TRBV11-2 and TRBJ2-2; D is ambiguous. This CDR3 has 15 amino acids. V gave up 3 bases and J gave up 3 bases, with 11 bases separating them. Germline values: CDR1 SGHAT, CDR2 FQNNGV. The CDR3 here is CASSFPSPYTGELFF. The CDR3 nucleotides are TGTGCCAGCAGCTTCCCGAGCCCATACACCGGGGAGCTGTTTTTT.

This clonotype was counted a few times. The genes are TRBV4-3 and TRBJ2-1; D unresolved. This CDR3 has 16 amino acids. Germline CDR1 LGHNA, CDR2 YSLEER. Trimming shortened V by 4 bases and J by 4 bases, and 17 bases separated the two germline ends. The DNA for the CDR3 is TGCGCCAGCAGCCCCGACATAATGAACGTTTACAATGAGCAGTTCTTC. Protein sequence: CASSPDIMNVYNEQFF.

This clonotype was seen at least ten times. J is TRBJ2-1 and V is TRBV28; TRBD1 matches 8 bases. This CDR3 region has 17 residues. With V trimmed by 3 bases and J by 1 base, 8 bases remained unmatched. Germline lookup yields CDR1 MDHEN and CDR2 SYDVKM. The CDR3 nucleotides read TGTGCCAGCAGTTTCCAGGGGGCGCGGGGTTCCTACAATGAGCAGTTCTTC. This encodes CASSFQGARGSYNEQFF.

This clonotype was seen at least ten times. J is TRBJ2-3 and V is TRBV7-8, with D hard to call. Germline loops: CDR1 SGHVS, CDR2 FQNEAQ. The CDR3 extends over 11 amino acids. Trimming cost V 2 bases and J 4 bases, with 1 base left between them. CDR3 in amino acids: CASSLPDTQYF. The CDR3 DNA reads as TGTGCCAGCAGCTTACCAGATACGCAGTATTTT.

This clonotype came up many times. The rearrangement links TRBV27 to TRBJ1-4; D is unresolved. V was pared by 4 bases and J by 5 bases, with 8 bases between. The CDR3 loop spans 13 amino acids. Germline V CDR1 and CDR2: MNHEY, SMNVEV (reference sequence). In DNA form, the CDR3 reads TGTGCCAGCAGTTCGACGGGAAATGAAAAACTGTTTTTT. Its translation is CASSSTGNEKLFF.

This clonotype was seen ten or more times. The rearrangement uses TRBV6-1 and TRBJ2-1; tentatively, D is TRBD2 (5 bases). The length of the CDR3 is 14 residues. Trimming took off 7 bases at V and 3 bases at J, with 13 bases between the two ends. The germline V gene encodes CDR1 MNHNS and CDR2 SASEGT. Written as DNA, the CDR3 is TGTGCCAGCACGAGGGATACGAACTACAATGAGCAGTTCTTC. This translates into CASTRDTNYNEQFF.

This clonotype was detected ten times or more. The V and J genes are TRBV29-1 and TRBJ2-7, with 8 bases identical to TRBD1. Trimming removed 3 bases from V and 0 bases from J; junction bases left unmatched: 4. This CDR3 spans 14 amino acids. The V gene's germline CDR1 is SQVTM and CDR2 ANQGSEA. CDR3 coding DNA: TGCAGCGTTGATGGACAGGGTAACTCCTACGAGCAGTACTTC. This sequence encodes CSVDGQGNSYEQYF.

Ten or more counts support this clonotype. The gene calls are TRBV5-6 and TRBJ1-1; no clear D. The CDR3 consists of 12 residues. Trimming took off 4 bases at V and 5 bases at J, with 9 bases between the two ends. Looked up from germline, CDR1 is SGHDT and CDR2 is YYEEEE. The CDR3 DNA is TGTGCCAGCAGCCGAGGGAGGACTGAAGCTTTCTTT. This codes for CASSRGRTEAFF.